This T cell receptor beta chain was profiled in a study of blood T cell repertoires in COVID-19. Study-wide context: Collection of acute and convalescent COVID-19 samples took place in the United States, Italy and Spain. PBMCs, B-cell-depleted T cells, or T cells were the source of the cDNA or gDNA that made up the material.

The table lists this clone with a few counts. The repertoire was sequenced with immunoSEQ multiplex PCR; TCRdb's copy has only in-frame clones and lacks some. Of over 120,000 clones listed, about 79% are singletons. Sequencing was done on a sample of PBMCs or T cells enriched from blood (not recorded which). The sequence came from a woman in her forties or fifties who had recovered from COVID-19.

In DNA, the CDR3 is TGTGCCAGCAGACGACTGAACTCTGGAAACACCATATATTTT. It yields the protein CASRRLNSGNTIYF. The J gene is TRBJ1-3, the V gene TRBV5-6; D not resolved. The CDR3 has 14 residues. CDR1 is SGHDT, CDR2 YYEEEE, per germline. V lost 5 bases and J lost 0, with 9 bases in between.